The clone carrying this TCR beta chain was detected a few times. Clones were read by immunoSEQ multiplex PCR, and TCRdb kept only the in-frame ones, dropping some. The data contain around 30,000 clones, nearly 90% of them singletons. This specimen comes from a study of graft-versus-host responses after intestinal transplantation. The J segment lost 2 bases and the V segment lost 4 bases, leaving 10 bases of the junction unmatched. This CDR3 spans 17 amino acids. The germline V gene has CDR1 LNHDA and CDR2 SQIVND (reference sequence). The chain combines TRBV19 with TRBJ1-2; 10 nucleotides match TRBD1. This sample comprised PBMCs, obtained around 62 weeks after intestinal transplantation. The sequence came from a human patient who received an intestinal transplant, so some T cells may come from the graft donor. The CDR3: CASSRITRTGGNYGYTF. The DNA for the CDR3 is TGTGCCAGTAGTAGGATAACCCGGACAGGGGGGAACTATGGCTACACCTTC.